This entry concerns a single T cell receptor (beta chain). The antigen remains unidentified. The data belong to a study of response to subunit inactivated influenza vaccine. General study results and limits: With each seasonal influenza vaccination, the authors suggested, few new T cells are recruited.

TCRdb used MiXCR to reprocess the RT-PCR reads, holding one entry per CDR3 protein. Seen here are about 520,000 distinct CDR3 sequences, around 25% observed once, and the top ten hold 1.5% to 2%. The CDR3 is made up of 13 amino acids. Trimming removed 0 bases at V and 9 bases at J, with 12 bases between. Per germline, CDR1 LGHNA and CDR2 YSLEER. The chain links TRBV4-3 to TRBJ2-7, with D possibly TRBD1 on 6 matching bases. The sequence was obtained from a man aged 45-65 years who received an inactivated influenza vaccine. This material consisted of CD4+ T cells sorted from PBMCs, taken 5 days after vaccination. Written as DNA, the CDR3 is TGCGCCAGCAGCCAAGAGACAGGACATGGGCAGTACTTC. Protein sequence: CASSQETGHGQYF.